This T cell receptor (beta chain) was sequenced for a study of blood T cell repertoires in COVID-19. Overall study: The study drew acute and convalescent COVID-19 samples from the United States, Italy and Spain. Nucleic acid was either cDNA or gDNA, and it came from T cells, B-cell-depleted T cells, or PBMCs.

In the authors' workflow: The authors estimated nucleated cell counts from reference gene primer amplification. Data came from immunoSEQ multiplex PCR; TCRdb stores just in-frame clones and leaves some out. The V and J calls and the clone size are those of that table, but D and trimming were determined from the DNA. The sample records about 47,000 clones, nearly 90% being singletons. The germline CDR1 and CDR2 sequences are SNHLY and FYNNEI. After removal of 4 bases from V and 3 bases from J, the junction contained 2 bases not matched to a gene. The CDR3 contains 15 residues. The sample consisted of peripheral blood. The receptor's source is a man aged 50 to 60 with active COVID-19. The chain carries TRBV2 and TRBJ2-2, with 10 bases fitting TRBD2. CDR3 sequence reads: CASSVSGGDTGELFF. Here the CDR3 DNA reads TGTGCCAGCAGTGTCAGCGGGGGGGACACCGGGGAGCTGTTTTTT.